These T cell receptor beta chains were read from a single sample in a study of T-cell memory formation after mild COVID-19. TCRdb reprocessed the 5' RACE reads via MiXCR and lists one record per CDR3 protein. The sample lists 180,000 or so distinct CDR3 sequences, under 14% occurring once. Sequenced material: PBMCs or a T cell subset sorted from them (not recorded which). The receptor set was obtained from a man younger than 30 who had mild COVID-19 (a few samples of this study predate the infection). Cell type and time point are not known. CDR3s include the opening cysteine and the closing phenylalanine or tryptophan. The D gene is left open where the match is weak. Size is stated for part of the rows, as once, few or many counts, or as a class when the clone is expanded.

abundance: -
v_gene: TRBV5-1
j_gene: TRBJ2-1
d_gene: -
CDR3aa: CASSRRGGPGRTYNEQFF
CDR3nt: TGCGCCAGCAGCCGCCGAGGGGGTCCGGGGCGGACCTACAATGAGCAGTTCTTC

abundance: many
v_gene: TRBV4-2
j_gene: TRBJ2-7
d_gene: -
CDR3aa: CASSHAGKPYEQYF
CDR3nt: TGTGCCAGCAGTCACGCAGGGAAACCCTACGAGCAGTACTTC

abundance: few
v_gene: TRBV7-9
j_gene: TRBJ1-6
d_gene: TRBD1
CDR3aa: CASIGTGDSPLHF
CDR3nt: TGTGCCAGCATAGGGACAGGGGATTCACCCCTCCACTTT

abundance: many
v_gene: TRBV7-2
j_gene: TRBJ2-7
d_gene: -
CDR3aa: CASSSQLGGYEQYF
CDR3nt: TGTGCCAGCAGCTCGCAACTAGGCGGGTACGAGCAGTACTTC

abundance: many
v_gene: TRBV7-9
j_gene: TRBJ2-5
d_gene: -
CDR3aa: CASSGGVNGETQYF
CDR3nt: TGTGCCAGCAGCGGAGGGGTGAACGGAGAGACCCAGTACTTC

abundance: few
v_gene: TRBV29-1
j_gene: TRBJ2-2
d_gene: -
CDR3aa: CSVEDPGAPPGELFF
CDR3nt: TGCAGCGTTGAAGATCCGGGGGCGCCCCCCGGGGAGCTGTTTTTT

abundance: -
v_gene: TRBV7-2
j_gene: TRBJ1-2
d_gene: TRBD1
CDR3aa: CASTNTLQGNYGYTF
CDR3nt: TGTGCCAGCACCAACACCCTACAGGGGAACTATGGCTACACCTTC

abundance: -
v_gene: TRBV11-2
j_gene: TRBJ2-1
d_gene: TRBD1
CDR3aa: CSSSDRQGSYNEQFF
CDR3nt: TGTTCCAGCAGCGATCGACAGGGTTCCTACAATGAGCAGTTCTTC

abundance: few
v_gene: TRBV3-1
j_gene: TRBJ1-2
d_gene: -
CDR3aa: CASSQEGLYGYTF
CDR3nt: TGTGCCAGCAGCCAAGAGGGCCTCTATGGCTACACCTTC

abundance: -
v_gene: TRBV20-1
j_gene: TRBJ2-1
d_gene: -
CDR3aa: CSASLASYNEQFF
CDR3nt: TGCAGTGCCAGCCTCGCGAGTTACAATGAGCAGTTCTTC

abundance: many
v_gene: TRBV5-1
j_gene: TRBJ2-1
d_gene: -
CDR3aa: CASSLGALASGDEQFF
CDR3nt: TGCGCCAGCAGCTTGGGGGCTTTGGCGTCCGGTGACGAGCAGTTCTTC

abundance: few
v_gene: TRBV5-1
j_gene: TRBJ1-2
d_gene: -
CDR3aa: CASSLDSGYTF
CDR3nt: TGCGCCAGCAGCTTGGATTCCGGCTACACCTTC

abundance: -
v_gene: TRBV12-5
j_gene: TRBJ2-5
d_gene: -
CDR3aa: CASGFILKQGGETQYF
CDR3nt: TGTGCTAGTGGTTTTATCCTGAAACAGGGTGGAGAGACCCAGTACTTC

abundance: many
v_gene: TRBV4-3
j_gene: TRBJ1-2
d_gene: TRBD1
CDR3aa: CASSQDEGARGYTF
CDR3nt: TGCGCCAGCAGCCAAGATGAGGGGGCGCGGGGCTACACCTTC

abundance: -
v_gene: TRBV5-5
j_gene: TRBJ2-1
d_gene: -
CDR3aa: CASSAETINEQFF
CDR3nt: TGTGCCAGCAGCGCCGAGACGATCAATGAGCAGTTCTTC

abundance: -
v_gene: TRBV7-2
j_gene: TRBJ2-7
d_gene: -
CDR3aa: CASSPGWVSYEQYF
CDR3nt: TGTGCCAGCAGCCCCGGGTGGGTATCCTACGAGCAGTACTTC

abundance: -
v_gene: TRBV2
j_gene: TRBJ1-6
d_gene: -
CDR3aa: CASSERPRPPLHF
CDR3nt: TGTGCCAGCAGTGAACGTCCAAGGCCACCCCTCCACTTT

abundance: -
v_gene: TRBV12-3/TRBV12-4
j_gene: TRBJ1-2
d_gene: -
CDR3aa: CASSLHINYGYTF
CDR3nt: TGTGCCAGCAGTCTTCATATTAACTATGGCTACACCTTC

abundance: few
v_gene: TRBV7-2
j_gene: TRBJ1-5
d_gene: -
CDR3aa: CASSLVQGNQPQHF
CDR3nt: TGTGCCAGCAGCTTAGTGCAGGGGAATCAGCCCCAGCATTTT

abundance: few
v_gene: TRBV6-5
j_gene: TRBJ2-1
d_gene: TRBD2
CDR3aa: CASSRLGLVNEQFF
CDR3nt: TGTGCCAGCAGCCGCCTTGGACTAGTGAATGAGCAGTTCTTC

abundance: many
v_gene: TRBV6-5
j_gene: TRBJ2-3
d_gene: TRBD1
CDR3aa: CASSYLWTGLTDTQYF
CDR3nt: TGTGCCAGCAGTTACCTCTGGACAGGGTTAACAGATACGCAGTATTTT

abundance: -
v_gene: TRBV4-1
j_gene: TRBJ2-3
d_gene: -
CDR3aa: CASSPFSPDTQYF
CDR3nt: TGCGCCAGCAGTCCCTTCAGCCCAGATACGCAGTATTTT

abundance: -
v_gene: TRBV2
j_gene: TRBJ1-1
d_gene: -
CDR3aa: CASSGVRGNTEAFF
CDR3nt: TGTGCCAGCAGTGGTGTACGGGGGAACACTGAAGCTTTCTTT